The clone carrying this T cell receptor (beta chain) was counted ten times or more. Its antigen is unknown. This sample stems from a study of CD8 T cells in ankylosing spondylitis. Points from the study as a whole: Several highly homologous variants formed a TCR beta motif that appeared characteristic of ankylosing spondylitis blood. Earlier authors reported some of these motif variants in reactive arthritis synovial fluid and blood.

The CDR3 covers 13 residues. Trimming cost V 9 bases and J 4 bases, with 13 bases left between them. Germline assignment: CDR1 SGHVS and CDR2 FNYEAQ. Scientists made TCR beta libraries using quantitative 5'-RACE with molecular barcodes. Using its own MiXCR run on the 5' RACE reads, TCRdb lists one record per CDR3 protein. Found here are 200,000 to 300,000 distinct CDR3 sequences, about 10% of them singletons; the top ten hold 2.6%. The clonotype comes from a male donor with ankylosing spondylitis or in good health (not recorded which). The chain recombines TRBV7-6 with TRBJ1-5; tentatively, D is TRBD1 (5 bases). The sequenced sample consisted of blood, either unsorted or a sorted T cell fraction (not recorded which). DNA of the CDR3: TGTGCCAGGTGGGGCGTAGGGAATCAGCCCCAGCATTTT. It translates to CARWGVGNQPQHF.